This T cell receptor (beta chain) is drawn from a study of graft-versus-host responses after intestinal transplantation. Study-wide background: Each transplant was multivisceral, liver-intestinal, or isolated intestinal. The whole recipient group had anti-thymocyte globulin induction followed by tacrolimus and steroids for roughly three years. Regarding the study as a whole: Early after transplant, HvG declines were associated with peak levels of circulating GvH clones. Recipient marrow held GvH clones, some first seen in ileum or blood.

Measured with immunoSEQ multiplex PCR; TCRdb has only the in-frame clones, and not every one. The sample contains around 78,000 clones, roughly 84% of which appear only once. Looked up from germline, CDR1 is MNHNS and CDR2 is SASEGT. Trimming removed 3 bases at V and 5 bases at J, with 11 bases between. CDR3 length: 13 amino acids. A remark on this clone: Its specificity is unknown.

The source was unstimulated CD8+ T cells sorted from spleen or lymph node cells, collected before transplant. The chain uses TRBV6-1 and TRBJ2-7; D ambiguous. This TCR was sampled from a human donor who was the organ donor for an intestinal transplant. CDR3 region: CASSEITVDEQYF. The CDR3 DNA reads as TGTGCCAGCAGTGAGATTACGGTGGACGAGCAGTACTTC.